Below are 26 T cell receptor beta chains sequenced from a single sample in a study of blood T cells in healthy people across ages. Primers used in a second PCR of about 6 to 12 cycles were a sample-barcoded 5' primer and a J-beta primer mix. TCRdb re-derived calls from the 5' RACE reads in MiXCR, one entry per CDR3 protein. Among 1,300,000 or so distinct CDR3 sequences listed, roughly 60% were seen once. The sample taken for sequencing was blood. These receptors originate from a man aged 18 to 29 in good health.

This clonotype was picked up a small number of times. The rearrangement joins TRBV29-1 to TRBJ1-2; no clear D. The CDR3 is made up of 15 amino acids. The V and J ends lost 4 bases and 0 bases respectively, with 15 bases between them. Per germline, CDR1 SQVTM and CDR2 ANQGSEA. The chain's CDR3 is CSVALQLSSNYGYTF. DNA of the CDR3: TGCAGCGTTGCCTTACAGCTAAGCTCTAACTATGGCTACACCTTC.

This clonotype has just one count. This chain joins TRBV29-1 and TRBJ2-3; TRBD2 agrees at 7 bases. The CDR3 consists of 12 residues. J was trimmed by 3 bases and V by 6 bases; bases with no gene match: 3. From germline, CDR1 is SQVTM and CDR2 ANQGSEA. The CDR3 is CSVAGVTDTQYF. CDR3 bases: TGCAGCGTCGCGGGGGTAACAGATACGCAGTATTTT.

This chain uses TRBV6-1 with TRBJ2-4, with D tentatively TRBD1 (6 bases). The J call may not be correct, given that the DNA end is closer to TRBJ2-7. Germline loops: CDR1 MNHNS, CDR2 SASEGT. This CDR3 has 16 amino acids. CDR3 sequence reads: CASSDPGQGFLDEQYF. The CDR3 DNA sequence: TGTGCCAGCAGCGATCCGGGACAAGGCTTTTTGGACGAGCAGTACTTC.

The chain joins TRBV20-1 to TRBJ2-5; 8 bases match TRBD1. CDR3 length equals 13 residues. J gave up 6 bases and V 6 bases, and 9 bases lay outside the gene matches. Germline values: CDR1 DFQATT, CDR2 SNEGSKA (reference sequence). The CDR3 is CSAMVGTGKTQYF. The DNA of the CDR3 is TGCAGTGCAATGGTCGGGACAGGAAAGACCCAGTACTTC.

The V and J genes are TRBV5-5 and TRBJ1-4; 7 bases align to TRBD1. The CDR3 consists of 15 residues. V was clipped by 5 bases and J by 5 bases; unmatched bases: 9. CDR1 and CDR2 from the germline V gene are SGHKS and YYEKEE (reference sequence). This chain's CDR3 is CASSFAGTENEKLFF. The DNA of the CDR3 is TGTGCCAGCAGTTTCGCCGGGACAGAAAATGAAAAACTGTTTTTT.

V usage is TRBV5-1 and J usage is TRBJ1-2; 8 nucleotides line up with TRBD1. V shed 3 bases, J shed 0 bases, and the junction held 4 bases outside the gene matches. This CDR3 is built from 15 residues. The germline CDR1 and CDR2 sequences are SGHRS and YFSETQ. This CDR3 reads CASSCGQGANYGYTF. CDR3 DNA: TGCGCCAGCAGCTGTGGACAGGGAGCTAACTATGGCTACACCTTC.

The chain couples TRBV20-1 to TRBJ2-7; weak D call: TRBD2 (7 bases). This CDR3 has 15 residues. The V and J ends lost 0 bases and 2 bases respectively, with 14 bases between them. The germline V gene has CDR1 DFQATT and CDR2 SNEGSKA (reference sequence). The CDR3 reads CSARDTRGGTYEQYF. Here the CDR3 DNA reads TGCAGTGCTAGAGATACGAGGGGGGGAACCTACGAGCAGTACTTC.

The rearrangement joins TRBV20-1 to TRBJ2-1, with 13 bases aligning to TRBD2. Germline V CDR1 and CDR2: DFQATT, SNEGSKA (reference sequence). This CDR3 spans 15 amino acids. The J segment lost 4 bases and the V segment lost 4 bases, leaving 4 bases of the junction unmatched. The CDR3 sequence: CSATKTSGGYNEQFF. In DNA form, the CDR3 reads TGCAGTGCTACGAAGACTAGCGGGGGGTACAATGAGCAGTTCTTC.

In this sample, this clonotype turned up many times. The rearrangement joins TRBV20-1 to TRBJ2-7; D is perhaps TRBD1 or TRBD2 (5 bases each). The ends were cut back, 1 base at V and 2 bases at J, with 21 bases in the middle. Germline V lookup: CDR1 DFQATT, CDR2 SNEGSKA (reference sequence). The CDR3 has 17 residues. The DNA of the CDR3 is TGCAGTGCTAGAGGGGACGTGGGTCTTTCTTTCACCTACGAGCAGTACTTC. This sequence encodes CSARGDVGLSFTYEQYF.

This chain links TRBV20-1 with TRBJ1-6; D not resolved. The germline V gene has CDR1 DFQATT and CDR2 SNEGSKA (reference sequence). Trimming shortened V by 0 bases and J by 0 bases, and 6 bases separated the two germline ends. The CDR3 consists of 15 residues. The CDR3 DNA reads as TGCAGTGCTAGAGATTCGAGCTCCTATAATTCACCCCTCCACTTT. This translates into CSARDSSSYNSPLHF.

In its sample, this clonotype was seen a few times. The V call is TRBV6-6, the J call TRBJ2-6, with 7 bases aligning to TRBD1. CDR1 and CDR2 from the germline V gene are MNHNY and SVGAGI (reference sequence). There are 16 residues in the CDR3. V lost 6 bases and J lost 4; bases outside the gene matches: 9. CDR3 amino acids: CASSQTQGSGANVLTF. DNA for the CDR3: TGTGCCAGCAGCCAGACACAGGGGTCCGGGGCCAACGTCCTGACTTTC.

There are a few counts of this clonotype. The chain couples TRBV4-1 to TRBJ1-2, with a tentative D call TRBD1 (6 bases). Trimming removed 0 bases from V and 4 bases from J, with 18 bases in between. Germline CDR1 and CDR2: MGHRA and YSYEKL. The CDR3 consists of 17 residues. CDR3 protein: CASSQDNRALLGYGYTF. CDR3 sequence (DNA): TGCGCCAGCAGCCAAGATAACAGGGCCCTCCTCGGCTATGGCTACACCTTC.

Concerning this clonotype itself: The germline gene is not matched at one end of the junction; a read error may be the cause. Written as DNA, the CDR3 is TGTGCCAGGAGTTACTTTCCGGGACAGGGGTCACCCTACGAGCAGTACTTC. Translating gives CARSYFPGQGSPYEQYF. The V gene is TRBV6-2 or TRBV6-3, the J gene TRBJ2-7, with TRBD1 matching over 10 bases. The CDR3 totals 17 residues. Germline assignment: CDR1 MNHEY and CDR2 SVGEGT.

This clonotype was seen a few times. The V and J genes are TRBV2 and TRBJ1-5; D uncertain. The V and J ends lost 4 bases and 8 bases respectively, with 24 bases between them. The CDR3 has 17 residues. The V gene's germline CDR1 is SNHLY and CDR2 FYNNEI. The CDR3 DNA reads TGTGCCAGCAGTGGCCATTCGGGGTCTAACTCGCAGAAGCCCCAGCATTTT. Translated: CASSGHSGSNSQKPQHF.

The chain has TRBV20-1 and TRBJ2-7, with 9 positions matching TRBD2. The CDR3 consists of 15 residues. V dropped 3 bases and J dropped 7; count of bases not matched to a gene: 13. The germline gives CDR1 DFQATT, CDR2 SNEGSKA (reference sequence). The CDR3 DNA sequence: TGCAGTGCTAGTGGGAAGCTAGCGGGGTTAGGGGAGCAGTACTTC. It is translated as CSASGKLAGLGEQYF.

The chain recombines TRBV15 with TRBJ1-2, with unresolved D. The V end was cut by 0 bases, the J end by 2 bases, with 13 bases between. The CDR3 length is 16 residues. Germline CDR1 and CDR2: LNHNV and YYDKDF (reference sequence). CDR3 in amino acids: CATSRDQAVFNYGYTF. CDR3 DNA sequence: TGTGCCACCAGCAGAGATCAAGCTGTTTTCAACTATGGCTACACCTTC. The complete variable domain, with remaining parts taken from reference TRBV15 and TRBJ1-2, reads DAMVIQNPRYQVTQFGKPVTLSCSQTLNHNVMYWYQQKSSQAPKLLFHYYDKDFNNEADTPDNFQSRRPNTSFCFLDIRSPGLGDTAMYLCATSRDQAVFNYGYTFGSGTRLTVV.

The genes are TRBV6-6 and TRBJ1-1, with D perhaps TRBD1 (6 bases). The germline V and J ends were trimmed by 0 bases and 7 bases, with 9 bases remaining between them. CDR1 is MNHNY and CDR2 is SVGAGI in the germline V gene (reference sequence). This CDR3 has 13 amino acids. CDR3 sequence (DNA): TGTGCCAGCAGTTACTCCGGACAGAATGAAGCTTTCTTT. Its protein product is CASSYSGQNEAFF.

The V call is TRBV29-1, the J call TRBJ2-7, with D possibly being TRBD2 (5 bases). The CDR3 has 13 amino acids. Germline-derived CDR1 and CDR2 are SQVTM and ANQGSEA. The V and J ends lost 3 bases and 4 bases respectively, with 13 bases between them. Here the CDR3 reads CSVEVARTYEQYF. CDR3 nucleotides: TGCAGCGTTGAGGTGGCTCGGACTTACGAGCAGTACTTC.

This clonotype was seen more than once but under ten times. This sequence joins TRBV15 and TRBJ2-7, with D possibly being TRBD1 or TRBD2 (5 bases each). CDR1 is LNHNV and CDR2 is YYDKDF in the germline V gene (reference sequence). The CDR3 spans 15 residues. Trimming removed 3 bases from V and 0 bases from J, with 12 bases in between. The DNA of the CDR3 is TGTGCCACCAGCAGTGTTGAGGGGAGCTCCTACGAGCAGTACTTC. Translated, it gives CATSSVEGSSYEQYF.

The rearrangement uses TRBV3-1 and TRBJ2-5, with D maybe TRBD1 (5 bases). This CDR3 spans 14 amino acids. V was cut by 0 bases and J by 11 bases, with 16 bases left in between. Germline V gene lookup returns CDR1 LGHDT and CDR2 YNNKEL (reference sequence). The CDR3 DNA sequence: TGTGCCAGCAGCCAAGATCTGATGGGGCCGAGGCAGTACTTC. It yields the protein CASSQDLMGPRQYF.

J is TRBJ2-7 and V is TRBV20-1; D is perhaps TRBD1 (6 bases). The CDR3 consists of 13 residues. From germline, CDR1 is DFQATT and CDR2 SNEGSKA (reference sequence). V lost 6 bases and J lost 2, with 14 bases in between. The CDR3 reads CSAPDSIPYEQYF. The CDR3 DNA is TGCAGTGCCCCGGACAGCATCCCCTACGAGCAGTACTTC.

This sequence joins TRBV7-2 and TRBJ2-7; D tentatively fits TRBD1 or TRBD2 (5 bases each). V was pared by 5 bases and J by 3 bases, with 14 bases between. Germline V lookup: CDR1 SGHTA, CDR2 FQGNSA. This CDR3 spans 14 amino acids. CDR3 DNA sequence: TGTGCCAGCAGCGCGTCGTTTGGGGGCTACGAGCAGTACTTC. This translates into CASSASFGGYEQYF.

The chain combines TRBV10-3 with TRBJ1-1; D uncertain. V gave up 3 bases and J gave up 4 bases, with 6 bases separating them. Germline CDR1 is ENHRY and CDR2 is SYGVKD. The CDR3 has 12 residues. CDR3: CAISDWGTEAFF. Written as DNA, the CDR3 is TGTGCCATCAGTGATTGGGGCACTGAAGCTTTCTTT.

The V gene is TRBV5-8, the J gene TRBJ2-7; TRBD1 or TRBD2 may be the D gene (5 bases each). Germline loops: CDR1 SGHTS, CDR2 YDEGEE. V gave up 4 bases and J gave up 3 bases, with 14 bases separating them. This CDR3 is 14 amino acids long. This CDR3 reads CASSPKGSIYEQYF. CDR3 nucleotides: TGTGCCAGCAGCCCCAAGGGGAGTATCTACGAGCAGTACTTC.

The chain has TRBV6-5 and TRBJ1-5, with D possibly matching TRBD1 (5 bases). Per the germline V gene, CDR1 is MNHEY and CDR2 is SVGAGI. Trimming took off 0 bases at V and 9 bases at J, with 12 bases between the two ends. The CDR3 extends over 14 amino acids. The CDR3 loop is CASSYSAGQGPQHF. CDR3 in DNA: TGTGCCAGCAGTTACTCAGCAGGGCAGGGGCCCCAGCATTTT.

The chain uses TRBV5-5 and TRBJ1-2, with TRBD1 as a possible D gene (6 bases). V lost 4 bases to trimming and J lost 8 bases, with 15 bases between them. Germline V gene lookup returns CDR1 SGHKS and CDR2 YYEKEE (reference sequence). The length of the CDR3 is 13 residues. The CDR3 DNA reads TGTGCCAGCAGCCCCGGACAGCTCCTGGGCTACACCTTC. Protein product: CASSPGQLLGYTF. Supplemented by reference TRBV5-5 and TRBJ1-2, the full variable domain reads DAGVTQSPTHLIKTRGQQVTLRCSPISGHKSVSWYQQVLGQGPQFIFQYYEKEERGRGNFPDRFSARQFPNYSSELNVNALLLGDSALYLCASSPGQLLGYTFGSGTRLTVV.